Presented here are 4 T cell receptor beta chains from one specimen sequenced in a study of shared clonotypes between healthy human individuals. Measured with immunoSEQ multiplex PCR; TCRdb has only the in-frame clones, and not every one. The sample holds about 2,500,000 clones, roughly nine tenths seen once. Sequencing used naive CD4+ T cells sorted from blood. Subset noted: CD45RA+ positively selected. The receptor set was obtained from a man between 18 and 29 years old in good health.

The CDR3 nucleotides read TGTGCCAGCAGCTTACTAGACGGCGGTACGCAGTATTTT. Translation gives CASSLLDGGTQYF. The V gene is TRBV5-4, the J gene TRBJ2-3; maybe TRBD2 (5 bases). The V end lost 2 bases, the J end lost 8 bases, and 12 bases lay between the germline ends. CDR3 length: 13 residues. The germline V gene encodes CDR1 SGHNT and CDR2 YYREEE (reference sequence).

This clone was seen just once. The gene calls are TRBV5-4 and TRBJ2-3; 7 bases map to TRBD2. Per germline, CDR1 SGHNT and CDR2 YYREEE (reference sequence). The CDR3 sequence is 14 residues long. V dropped 5 bases and J dropped 1; count of bases not matched to a gene: 4. CDR3 region: CASRKRDGTDTQYF. CDR3 in DNA: TGTGCCAGCAGGAAGCGGGACGGCACAGATACGCAGTATTTT.

This clone has only one observation. The same CDR3 is also encoded by other DNA sequences in this sample. The chain is built from TRBV11-2 and TRBJ1-5; 8 bases agree with TRBD1. CDR3 length: 13 amino acids. Germline CDR1 SGHAT, CDR2 FQNNGV. V lost 5 bases, J lost 7 bases, and 4 bases stayed unmatched. The DNA of the CDR3 is TGTGCCAGCAGCGGACAGGGAGGGCAGCCCCAGCATTTT. Its translation: CASSGQGGQPQHF.

This chain's CDR3 is CASSFLSGRVTDTQYF. In DNA, the CDR3 is TGTGCCAGCAGCTTCCTATCCGGGAGGGTAACAGATACGCAGTATTTT. The chain uses TRBV7-2 and TRBJ2-3; TRBD2 matches at 8 bases. From germline, CDR1 is SGHTA and CDR2 FQGNSA. J gave up 3 bases and V 3 bases, and 8 bases lay outside the gene matches. The CDR3 has 16 amino acids.